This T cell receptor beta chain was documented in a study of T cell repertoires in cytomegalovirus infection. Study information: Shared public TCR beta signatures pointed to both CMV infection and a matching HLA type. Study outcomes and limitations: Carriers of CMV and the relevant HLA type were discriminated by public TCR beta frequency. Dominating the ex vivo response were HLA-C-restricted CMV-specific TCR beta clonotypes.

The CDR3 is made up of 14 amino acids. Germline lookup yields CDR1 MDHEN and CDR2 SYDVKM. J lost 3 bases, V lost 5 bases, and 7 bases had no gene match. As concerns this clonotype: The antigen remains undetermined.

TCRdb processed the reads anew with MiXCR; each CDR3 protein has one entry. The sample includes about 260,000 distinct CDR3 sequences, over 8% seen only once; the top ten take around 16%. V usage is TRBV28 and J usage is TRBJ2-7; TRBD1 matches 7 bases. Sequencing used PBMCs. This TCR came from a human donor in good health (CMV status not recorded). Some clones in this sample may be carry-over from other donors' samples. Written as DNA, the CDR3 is TGTGCCAGCAGTAGACAGGGCTTAGGCTACGAGCAGTACTTC. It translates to CASSRQGLGYEQYF.